This T cell receptor beta chain was captured by sequencing in a study of identical twins (dated by TCRdb to about 2016). General notes on the study: The study deep-sequenced TCR alpha and beta repertoires from monozygotic twins, unrelated adults of various ages and cord blood to test whether fetal clonotypes persist. Replicate twin experiments were performed at different times using different library preparation protocols to rule out contamination. Study-level results and caveats: In monozygotic twins, recombination models systematically underestimated out-of-frame TCR alpha sharing, but the models matched the sharing seen between unrelated individuals. Compared with coincidental sharing between unrelated individuals, out-of-frame TCR alpha sequences shared between twins had an excess of sequences with low generation probability. The excess sharing between twins in beta out-of-frame sequences was weaker because fewer shared sequences reduced the signal-to-noise ratio. Invariant T cells such as MAIT and iNKT could partly confound zero-insertion analyses, though diverse VJ usage argued against this for most clonotypes. Conclusions relied on cross-sectional statistical analysis, since the same donors could not be followed over many years. Fewer insertions were carried by abundant cord blood beta clonotypes, a similar but weaker trend appeared in young adult naive repertoires, and no such trend appeared in memory repertoires.

V was cut back by 2 bases and J by 2 bases, leaving a gap of 8 bases between them. In the germline V gene, CDR1 corresponds to SGHTA and CDR2 to FQGNSA. Taken from cysteine to phenylalanine, the CDR3 has 14 residues. Here the CDR3 DNA is all that survives: 42 bases in frame from base 1. Library creation used 5' RACE. The listed sequencing device is Illumina HiSeq 2000. Template switching introduced a universal primer binding site; the final cDNA contained a unique molecular identifier, enabling accurate counting of TCR cDNA molecules. First-strand cDNA for TCR alpha and beta chains was synthesized from specific primers in the conserved constant-segment region. To control for contamination, each cDNA library was double barcoded with a SMART-Mk sample barcode plus Illumina barcodes. TruSeq adapter sequences, together with Illumina sample barcodes, were added in two successive PCR steps. Sequencing of the TCR alpha and beta cDNA libraries was done on the Illumina HiSeq platform using custom primers. The authors' pipeline ran thus. MiGEC was used to process raw reads and extract unique molecular identifiers, and MiXCR was used to find CDR3 positions. Recombination models were inferred per individual with the repgenHMM and IGoR tools using an EM algorithm. Shared clonotypes were analyzed with the tcR package in R, and sharing was normalized by the product of cloneset sizes. To study raw recombination without the effects of thymic and clonal selection, out-of-frame nonproductive sequences were analyzed. TCRdb's own reprocessing of the public reads used fastp at Q25 and MiXCR and kept productive beta chains. Each CDR3 protein appears once, grouped with its most common genes and DNA. The V and J calls shown here were made by TCRdb, not taken from the authors' results. This sample comprises some 260,000 distinct CDR3 sequences, around 15% of them detected only once. The ten biggest clones cover 8.8% of the sample.

Only healthy Caucasian donors were included. Miltenyi CD45RO+ enrichment and human naive T-cell isolation kits were used to isolate memory (CD45RO+) and naive T cells from PBMC. This clonotype was counted only a few times. Its target antigen remains unknown. The record has no base qualities; no much larger clone is one base away. The receptor was derived from a woman between 18 and 29 years old in good health. What was sequenced was memory (CD45RO+) T cells sorted from blood. What this sample's cell subset or site label stands for: CD45RO+ enriched T cells. The rearranged chain carries TRBV7-2 and TRBJ2-3; no confident D gene assignment can be made. The nucleotide sequence is TGTGCCAGCAGCTTAAGACTGCACACAGATACGCAGTATTTT. Its translation reads: CASSLRLHTDTQYF.